Each of the 18 T cell receptor beta chains below was sequenced from the same sample in a study of T cell responses to AZD1222 COVID-19 vaccine (dated by TCRdb to about 2021). Interpreted using the paper, the time point label stands for: baseline before first vaccination. Library construction relied on the immunoSEQ multiplex PCR assay. Not all clones reach the TCRdb copy of this immuneACCESS table, which keeps in-frame sequences only. Checked studies attribute under half of the gap to unresolved V genes and leave the rest unexplained. The sample table contains about 130,000 clones; only one count was recorded for more than 75% of them. Of the sample, 8% to 13% falls within the top ten clones. The sequencing here drew on peripheral blood, taken on day 0 of AZD1222 vaccination. These receptor sequences come from an adult in good health.

The rearrangement links TRBV10-1 to TRBJ2-7; D is perhaps TRBD1 (5 bases). CDR1 is WNHNN, CDR2 SYGVQD, per germline (reference sequence). The ends were cut back, 3 bases at V and 2 bases at J, with 11 bases in the middle. CDR3 length: 14 amino acids. The DNA for the CDR3 is TGCGCCAGCAGTGAAGTCGGACAAACCTACGAGCAGTACTTC. Its protein product is CASSEVGQTYEQYF.

This clone came up once. This rearrangement joins TRBV19 to TRBJ2-2; perhaps TRBD2 as D (5 bases). CDR1 is LNHDA and CDR2 is SQIVND in the germline V gene (reference sequence). Trimming removed 3 bases at V and 1 base at J, with 9 bases between. The CDR3 extends over 15 amino acids. The CDR3 nucleotides read TGTGCCAGTAGTATCATACGGGGGAACACCGGGGAGCTGTTTTTT. This gives the protein CASSIIRGNTGELFF. The full variable domain, completed using reference TRBV19 and TRBJ2-2, is DGGITQSPKYLFRKEGQNVTLSCEQNLNHDAMYWYRQDPGQGLRLIYYSQIVNDFQKGDIAEGYSVSREKKESFPLTVTSAQKNPTAFYLCASSIIRGNTGELFFGEGSRLTVL.

The chain joins TRBV5-1 to TRBJ1-4; a weak D match, TRBD1 (6 bases). V shed 4 bases and J shed 0 bases, with 16 bases lying between them. This CDR3 spans 17 amino acids. Germline loops: CDR1 SGHRS, CDR2 YFSETQ. In DNA, the CDR3 is TGCGCCAGCAGCCTTACCCCCGGGACATCAACTAATGAAAAACTGTTTTTT. It yields the protein CASSLTPGTSTNEKLFF.

The chain links TRBV3-1 (or the pseudogene TRBV3-2) to TRBJ1-2, with a possible D match to TRBD1 (5 bases). V was pared by 4 bases and J by 4 bases, with 22 bases between. Germline V gives CDR1 LGHDT, CDR2 YNNKEL (reference sequence). The CDR3 has 17 residues. For the CDR3, the DNA is TGTGCCAGCAGCCCATACGGGGCAAGAGCACCCGGCTATGGCTACACCTTC. It encodes CASSPYGARAPGYGYTF.

For the CDR3, the DNA is TGTGCCAGCAGGCCGTATAGCTCCTCCTACGAGCAGTACTTC. Protein: CASRPYSSSYEQYF. This sequence joins TRBV28 and TRBJ2-7; D is unresolved. CDR3 length equals 14 residues. Trimming removed 6 bases at V and 0 bases at J, with 12 bases between. CDR1 and CDR2 (germline): MDHEN, SYDVKM. The full variable domain, in which reference TRBV28 and TRBJ2-7 provide the parts outside the CDR3, is DVKVTQSSRYLVKRTGEKVFLECVQDMDHENMFWYRQDPGLGLRLIYFSYDVKMKEKGDIPEGYSVSREKKERFSLILESASTNQTSMYLCASRPYSSSYEQYFGPGTRLTVT.

The V and J genes are TRBV24-1 and TRBJ2-3, with 10 bases matching TRBD2. The length of the CDR3 is 16 residues. The V and J ends lost 4 bases and 6 bases, in that order; junction bases with no gene match: 9. Per the germline V gene, CDR1 is KGHDR and CDR2 is SFDVKD. DNA of the CDR3: TGTGCCACCAGTGAGCCCAGCGGGGGGGGATTGGATACGCAGTATTTT. Its protein is CATSEPSGGGLDTQYF.

This sequence joins TRBV19 and TRBJ1-2; D ambiguous. The V and J ends lost 4 bases and 8 bases respectively, with 17 bases between them. The germline CDR1 and CDR2 sequences are LNHDA and SQIVND (reference sequence). CDR3 size: 14 residues. This chain's CDR3 is CASSSMESRWGYTF. DNA of the CDR3: TGTGCCAGTAGTAGTATGGAGTCTCGTTGGGGCTACACCTTC.

CDR3 DNA sequence: TGTGCTAGTGGTTTGGTAGGGTACGAGCAGTACTTC. Encoded protein: CASGLVGYEQYF. The gene calls are TRBV12-5 and TRBJ2-7; no reliable D call. Germline V gene data show CDR1 as LGHNT and CDR2 as FRNRAP. The CDR3 extends over 12 amino acids. V lost 0 bases to trimming and J lost 4 bases, with 4 bases between them.

The chain carries TRBV9 and TRBJ2-2, with D possibly matching TRBD2 (6 bases). V was trimmed by 1 base and J by 2 bases, leaving 9 bases between them. This CDR3 region has 15 residues. CDR1 and CDR2 from the germline V gene are SGDLS and YYNGEE. CDR3 residues: CASSVIAANTGELFF. CDR3 DNA: TGTGCCAGCAGCGTAATAGCGGCAAACACCGGGGAGCTGTTTTTT.

This sequence joins TRBV27 and TRBJ1-1, with no clear D. With 6 bases removed from V and 5 bases from J, the gap between germline ends came to 19 bases. The CDR3 runs 15 residues. From germline, CDR1 is MNHEY and CDR2 SMNVEV (reference sequence). The CDR3 region has the DNA TGTGCCAGCAGCTTAGGGCGGGGTCGTGGGACTGAAGCTTTCTTT. Amino acids: CASSLGRGRGTEAFF.

The chain carries TRBV24-1 and TRBJ2-2, with D hard to call. V gave up 0 bases and J gave up 2 bases, with 18 bases separating them. This CDR3 is 19 amino acids long. Germline V gene data show CDR1 as KGHDR and CDR2 as SFDVKD. CDR3 in DNA: TGTGCCACCAGTGATTTGCGAGGCTTCGGGCGATTAAACACCGGGGAGCTGTTTTTT. This codes for CATSDLRGFGRLNTGELFF.

In this sample, this clone turned up a few times. The rearrangement joins TRBV28 to TRBJ2-7; 8 bases fit TRBD2. This CDR3 region has 15 residues. Germline-derived CDR1 and CDR2 are MDHEN and SYDVKM. V lost 1 base to trimming and J lost 0 bases; unmatched junction nucleotides: 2. As DNA, the CDR3 is TGTGCCAGCAGTTTATTAGCGGGGAGCTCCTACGAGCAGTACTTC. This sequence encodes CASSLLAGSSYEQYF.

The rearrangement links TRBV28 to TRBJ2-7; a possible D gene is TRBD2 (6 bases). The V gene's germline CDR1 is MDHEN and CDR2 SYDVKM. The CDR3 spans 15 residues. V was clipped by 6 bases and J by 0 bases, with 15 bases between them. DNA for the CDR3: TGTGCCAGCAGGCGCCTTGGCGGGGCCTCCTACGAGCAGTACTTC. Amino acids: CASRRLGGASYEQYF.

The rearrangement uses TRBV10-3 and TRBJ2-1; no reliable D call. Germline V gene data show CDR1 as ENHRY and CDR2 as SYGVKD. The CDR3 consists of 14 residues. V lost 0 bases to trimming and J lost 5 bases, with 8 bases between them. The CDR3 spells CAISESVPNNEQFF. For the CDR3, the DNA is TGTGCCATCAGTGAGTCGGTTCCGAACAATGAGCAGTTCTTC.

Only one count was recorded for this clone. V gene TRBV11-2 combines with J gene TRBJ2-2, with a possible D match to TRBD1 (6 bases). V lost 4 bases, J lost 1 base, and 7 bases lay in between. Germline V gene sequence: CDR1 SGHAT, CDR2 FQNNGV. CDR3 length: 14 amino acids. The CDR3 DNA sequence: TGTGCCAGCAGCTGGACAGAGAACACCGGGGAGCTGTTTTTT. It codes for CASSWTENTGELFF. The variable domain in full, completed from reference TRBV11-2 and TRBJ2-2, reads EAGVAQSPRYKIIEKRQSVAFWCNPISGHATLYWYQQILGQGPKLLIQFQNNGVVDDSQLPKDRFSAERLKGVDSTLKIQPAKLEDSAVYLCASSWTENTGELFFGEGSRLTVL.

To note about this clone: The sample holds other DNA sequences that translate to the same CDR3. The chain links TRBV9 to TRBJ2-1, with unresolved D. The germline V gene has CDR1 SGDLS and CDR2 YYNGEE. The CDR3 runs 14 residues. V gave up 0 bases and J gave up 0 bases, with 4 bases separating them. CDR3: CASSVAGSYNEQFF. The CDR3 nucleotides read TGTGCCAGCAGCGTAGCGGGCTCCTACAATGAGCAGTTCTTC.

The chain is built from TRBV7-9 and TRBJ1-2; 7 positions match TRBD1. CDR1 and CDR2 (germline): SEHNR, FQNEAQ (reference sequence). The CDR3 contains 14 residues. Trimming cost V 4 bases and J 1 base; bases outside gene matches: 3. The CDR3 DNA sequence: TGTGCCAGCAGCTCCGACAGGGTTAACTATGGCTACACCTTC. Protein sequence: CASSSDRVNYGYTF.

The chain joins TRBV27 to TRBJ2-1; unclear D gene. Deletions cut 5 bases from V and 6 bases from J, with 14 bases between. The CDR3 totals 14 residues. Germline lookup yields CDR1 MNHEY and CDR2 SMNVEV (reference sequence). Here the CDR3 reads CASSPGPYSNEQFF. In DNA, the CDR3 is TGTGCCAGCAGTCCCGGGCCTTACAGCAATGAGCAGTTCTTC.